These T cell receptor beta chains were read from a single sample in a study of T cell responses to AZD1222 COVID-19 vaccine. Using immunoSEQ multiplex PCR, the repertoire was profiled, and TCRdb retains in-frame clones only, with some absent. The sample contains fewer than 200,000 clones, around 92% of which appear only once. The source was peripheral blood, collected on day 0 of AZD1222 vaccination. Source of these receptors: an adult in good health. CDR3s include the opening cysteine and the closing phenylalanine or tryptophan. D genes are given only for firm matches. The size field is filled for only some rows; it gives once, few, many or a size class.

-,TRBD2,TRBV3-1/TRBV3-2,TRBJ2-7,TGTGCCAGCAGCCAAGGGGGACTAGCGTACGAGCAGTACTTC,CASSQGGLAYEQYF
-,TRBD2,TRBV7-9,TRBJ2-3,TGTGCCAGCAGCAAGGGACTAGCGGACACAGATACGCAGTATTTT,CASSKGLADTDTQYF
-,-,TRBV7-9,TRBJ2-5,TGTGCCAGCAGCTTAATTATGAACAGGGCGAGCGAGACCCAGTACTTC,CASSLIMNRASETQYF
-,-,TRBV15,TRBJ2-1,TGTGCCACCAGCCCGAACTCCTACAATGAGCAGTTCTTC,CATSPNSYNEQFF
-,-,TRBV11-2,TRBJ2-1,TGTGCCAGCAGCGACGGGGTTGTTAGGGGAGCGTTCTTC,CASSDGVVRGAFF
-,TRBD1,TRBV19,TRBJ1-1,TGTGCCAGTAGTATAGTGGGCAGGGGGGCCACTGAAGCTTTCTTT,CASSIVGRGATEAFF
-,-,TRBV28,TRBJ1-2,TGTGCCAGCAGTTTACGCTATGGCTACACCTTC,CASSLRYGYTF
once,TRBD2,TRBV7-8,TRBJ2-7,TGTGCCAGCAGCCCCGGACTAGCCGCAGCCTACGAGCAGTACTTC,CASSPGLAAAYEQYF
once,TRBD2,TRBV19,TRBJ2-2,TGTGCCAGTAGTTCGGGACTACTTAACACCGGGGAGCTGTTTTTT,CASSSGLLNTGELFF
-,TRBD1,TRBV6-5,TRBJ1-1,TGTGCCAGCAGTTTTCGGACAGGGAGTCCCACTGAAGCTTTCTTT,CASSFRTGSPTEAFF
-,-,TRBV6-5,TRBJ1-5,TGTGCCAGCAGATCTATGATAGGGGGCAATCAGCCCCAGCATTTT,CASRSMIGGNQPQHF
-,-,TRBV12-5,TRBJ2-2,TGTGCTAGTGGTTTGACAGTGACCGGGGAGCTGTTTTTT,CASGLTVTGELFF
-,-,TRBV9,TRBJ1-2,TGTGCCAGCGGGAAAACGGTTGCCTACACCTTC,CASGKTVAYTF
-,-,TRBV27,TRBJ1-1,TGTGCCAGCAGCCCGGGACTCAGGAACACTGAAGCTTTCTTT,CASSPGLRNTEAFF